This T cell receptor (beta chain) was profiled in a study of T cells expressing NK-cell markers. With the 5' RACE reads reprocessed, TCRdb shows one record per CDR3 protein and no DNA. The sample table sets out 150,000 to 200,000 distinct CDR3 sequences. The germline V gene encodes CDR1 SGHAT and CDR2 FQNNGV. This CDR3 comprises 18 residues. The rearrangement joins TRBV11-2 to TRBJ2-1; TCRdb lists TRBD2, though no DNA is available to test this call. Source material: blood T cells: a sorted CD56 or NKG2C T cell subset, CD4+ or CD8+ T cells, or bulk PBMC T cells (not recorded which). The source is a man aged 18-75 years in good health. The CDR3 region is CASSLIIRGLASYNEQFF.